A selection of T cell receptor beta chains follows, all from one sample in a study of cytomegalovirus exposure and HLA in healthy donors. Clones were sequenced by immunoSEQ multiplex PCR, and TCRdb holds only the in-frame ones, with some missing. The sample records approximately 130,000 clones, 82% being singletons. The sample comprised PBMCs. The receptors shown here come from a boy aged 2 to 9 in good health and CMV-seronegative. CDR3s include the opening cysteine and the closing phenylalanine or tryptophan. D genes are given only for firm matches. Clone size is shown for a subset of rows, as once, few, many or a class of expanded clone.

cdr3_nt: TGTGCCAGCAGCTTAAGGGGGGAGACCCAGTACTTC; cdr3_aa: CASSLRGETQYF; clone_size: .; v_call: TRBV7-8; d_call: .; j_call: TRBJ2-5
cdr3_nt: TGTGCCAGCAGCAACGACAGGGCAAGGTTCGAAAAACTGTTTTTT; cdr3_aa: CASSNDRARFEKLFF; clone_size: .; v_call: TRBV7-8; d_call: TRBD1; j_call: TRBJ1-4
cdr3_nt: TGTGCCAGCAGCTCACCTGAGGGCGAGACCTACAATGAGCAGTTCTTC; cdr3_aa: CASSSPEGETYNEQFF; clone_size: .; v_call: TRBV11-3; d_call: .; j_call: TRBJ2-1
cdr3_nt: TGTGCCAGCAGCTCCCCCTCCTCGGGACTAGCGGGAGGGCCTTTAGATACGCAGTATTTT; cdr3_aa: CASSSPSSGLAGGPLDTQYF; clone_size: .; v_call: TRBV13; d_call: TRBD2; j_call: TRBJ2-3
cdr3_nt: TGTGCCAGTAGGGCGGGGGAGCACACCGGGGAGCTGTTTTTT; cdr3_aa: CASRAGEHTGELFF; clone_size: .; v_call: TRBV19; d_call: TRBD2; j_call: TRBJ2-2
cdr3_nt: TGTGCCAGCAGTGAGGGGGGCAGGGGGCAAGCGGATACGCAGTATTTT; cdr3_aa: CASSEGGRGQADTQYF; clone_size: .; v_call: TRBV6-4; d_call: TRBD1; j_call: TRBJ2-3
cdr3_nt: TGCAGCGTTGAAGCATCCCGAGGGAAATCGGCCCCCGAGATTGGCTACACCTTC; cdr3_aa: CSVEASRGKSAPEIGYTF; clone_size: .; v_call: TRBV29-1; d_call: .; j_call: TRBJ1-2
cdr3_nt: TGTGCCAGCAGTTCGACAGGGGTGAATGAAAAACTGTTTTTT; cdr3_aa: CASSSTGVNEKLFF; clone_size: .; v_call: TRBV27; d_call: TRBD1; j_call: TRBJ1-4
cdr3_nt: TGTGCCAGCAGTGCCGGGGGCTACGAGCAGTACTTC; cdr3_aa: CASSAGGYEQYF; clone_size: .; v_call: TRBV13; d_call: .; j_call: TRBJ2-7
cdr3_nt: TGCGCCAGCAGCTCCAGGGGGCGGCGGACTGAAGCTTTCTTT; cdr3_aa: CASSSRGRRTEAFF; clone_size: once; v_call: TRBV5-1; d_call: TRBD1; j_call: TRBJ1-1
cdr3_nt: TGTGCCTCTCGGACAGGGCGCACAGATACGCAGTATTTT; cdr3_aa: CASRTGRTDTQYF; clone_size: .; v_call: TRBV6-1; d_call: TRBD1; j_call: TRBJ2-3
cdr3_nt: TGTGCCAGCAGTGATCAGGGTTTAGATACGCAGTATTTT; cdr3_aa: CASSDQGLDTQYF; clone_size: .; v_call: TRBV6-1; d_call: .; j_call: TRBJ2-3
cdr3_nt: TGCGCCAGCAGCCACTCGACAGGGTCTAAGGGAGAGACCCAGTACTTC; cdr3_aa: CASSHSTGSKGETQYF; clone_size: .; v_call: TRBV4-3; d_call: TRBD1; j_call: TRBJ2-5
cdr3_nt: TGTGCCAGCAGCTACAACCAGGGGGCAGACGGCTACACCTTC; cdr3_aa: CASSYNQGADGYTF; clone_size: .; v_call: TRBV7-2; d_call: TRBD1; j_call: TRBJ1-2
cdr3_nt: TGTGCCCTGGGTACCGAGACAAGGGGAAACACCATATATTTT; cdr3_aa: CALGTETRGNTIYF; clone_size: .; v_call: TRBV7-9; d_call: .; j_call: TRBJ1-3
cdr3_nt: TGTGCCAGCAGCCCCCTTGGACAGGGGGTAAATTCACCCCTCCACTTT; cdr3_aa: CASSPLGQGVNSPLHF; clone_size: few; v_call: TRBV7-9; d_call: TRBD1; j_call: TRBJ1-6
cdr3_nt: TGTGCCAGTAGTATTTCGGGGAACACTGAAGCTTTCTTT; cdr3_aa: CASSISGNTEAFF; clone_size: .; v_call: TRBV19; d_call: .; j_call: TRBJ1-1